The rows below give T cell receptor beta chains drawn from one sample of a study of blood T cell repertoires in COVID-19. Profiling relied on immunoSEQ multiplex PCR, and the TCRdb table lists in-frame clones only, not all of them. The table has about 320,000 clones, 70% to 90% seen once. What was sequenced was peripheral blood. The receptors were sampled from a woman in her thirties with COVID-19, enrolled during active disease. Both conserved end residues are part of each CDR3. The size entry is marked missing in some rows and otherwise reads once, few, many or a size class.

TRBJ1-1 | TRBV7-8 | NA | CASRVYGGNTEAFF
TRBJ1-5 | TRBV5-1 | NA | CASSLDPQGPQHF
TRBJ1-3 | TRBV4-2 | NA | CASSQVGPDSGNTIYF
TRBJ1-1 | TRBV7-9 | NA | CASSLGEVPEAFF
TRBJ1-1 | TRBV5-4 | NA | CASSRRTGDNTEAFF
TRBJ1-1 | TRBV6-5 | few | CASSPGTEAFF
TRBJ1-6 | TRBV14 | NA | CASSPTNRVLKSPLHF
TRBJ1-2 | TRBV5-1 | NA | CASSLGYRDGYTF
TRBJ2-7 | TRBV4-2 | once | CASSQEDRGYEQYF
TRBJ1-5 | TRBV15 | NA | CATSEDRGLVYQPQHF
TRBJ2-5 | TRBV1 | NA | CTSSQGGDSPREETQYF
TRBJ1-2 | TRBV27 | NA | CASSFPGGGYTF